This T cell receptor (beta chain) was sequenced for a study of T cell repertoires in cytomegalovirus infection. Study-wide context: Public TCR beta signatures marked donors with CMV infection and the matching HLA. Overall study findings and caveats: Summed public TCR beta family frequency identified CMV carriers bearing the relevant HLA. In two of eight donors, the top clonotype was HLA-C-restricted CMV-specific.

TCRdb re-derived calls from the reads in MiXCR, one entry per CDR3 protein. The sample lists 680,000 or so distinct CDR3 sequences; about a third were seen once. Trimming took 1 base from V and 6 from J, leaving 12 bases between them. The germline CDR1 and CDR2 sequences are LNHDA and SQIVND (reference sequence). This CDR3 has 15 amino acids. On this clonotype itself: What it binds is unknown.

The chain joins TRBV19 to TRBJ2-2; no clear D. The clonotype comes from a human donor in good health (CMV status not recorded). Some clones in this sample may be carry-over from other donors' samples. Specimen: PBMCs. CDR3 loop: CASSIGEMISGELFF. The CDR3 DNA follows: TGTGCCAGTAGTATAGGGGAAATGATCTCCGGGGAGCTGTTTTTT. Together with reference TRBV19 and TRBJ2-2, the CDR3 gives the full variable domain: DGGITQSPKYLFRKEGQNVTLSCEQNLNHDAMYWYRQDPGQGLRLIYYSQIVNDFQKGDIAEGYSVSREKKESFPLTVTSAQKNPTAFYLCASSIGEMISGELFFGEGSRLTVL.